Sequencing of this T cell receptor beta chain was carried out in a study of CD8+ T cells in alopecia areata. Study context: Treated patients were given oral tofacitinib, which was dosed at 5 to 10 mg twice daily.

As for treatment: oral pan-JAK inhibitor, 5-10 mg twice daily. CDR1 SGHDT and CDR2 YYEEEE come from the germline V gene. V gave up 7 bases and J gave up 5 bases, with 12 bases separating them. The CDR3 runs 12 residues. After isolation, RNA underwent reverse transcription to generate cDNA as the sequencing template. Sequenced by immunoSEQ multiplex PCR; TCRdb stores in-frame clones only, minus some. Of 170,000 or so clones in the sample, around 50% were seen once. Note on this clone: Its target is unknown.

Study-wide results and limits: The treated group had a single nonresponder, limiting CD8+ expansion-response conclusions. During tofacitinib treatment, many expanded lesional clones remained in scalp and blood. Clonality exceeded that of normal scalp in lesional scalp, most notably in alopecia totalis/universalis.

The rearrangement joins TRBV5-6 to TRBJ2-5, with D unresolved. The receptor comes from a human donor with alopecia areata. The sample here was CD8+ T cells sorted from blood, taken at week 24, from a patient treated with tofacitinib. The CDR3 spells CASETLGETQYF. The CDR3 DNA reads TGTGCCAGCGAGACACTCGGGGAGACCCAGTACTTC.